Shown below are 29 T cell receptor beta chains from a single sample sequenced in a study of CD8 T cells in ankylosing spondylitis. MiXCR was run by TCRdb on the 5' RACE reads, yielding one entry per CDR3 protein. Of under 300,000 distinct CDR3 sequences detected, roughly 10% appear once; the ten largest clones hold roughly 6.8%. Sample: blood, either unsorted or a sorted T cell fraction (not recorded which). The receptor source for this set is a male donor with ankylosing spondylitis or in good health (not recorded which).

This clonotype was seen ten or more times. The V call is TRBV5-1, the J call TRBJ2-7; D gene uncertain. Germline CDR1 reads SGHRS; CDR2 reads YFSETQ. The germline V and J ends were trimmed by 4 bases and 0 bases, with 8 bases remaining between them. This CDR3 comprises 13 residues. In nucleotides, the CDR3 is TGCGCCAGCAGCCCATTGGGCTCCTACGAGCAGTACTTC. This sequence encodes CASSPLGSYEQYF.

This clonotype turned up a few times. The chain carries TRBV3-1 and TRBJ1-1; the D gene is possibly TRBD1 (5 bases). This CDR3 is 17 amino acids long. Germline assignment: CDR1 LGHDT and CDR2 YNNKEL (reference sequence). Between the trimmed V and J ends, which lost 1 base and 3 bases, there was a span of 18 bases. The CDR3 DNA sequence: TGTGCCAGCAGCCAAGTAGTAACCCTCGGCAGGGACACTGAAGCTTTCTTT. It specifies CASSQVVTLGRDTEAFF.

This clonotype was seen ten or more times. The chain carries TRBV6-1 and TRBJ1-2, with D possibly matching TRBD1 (6 bases). Germline assignment: CDR1 MNHNS and CDR2 SASEGT. This CDR3 has 15 residues. V was trimmed by 2 bases and J by 5 bases, leaving 15 bases between them. CDR3 in amino acids: CASSEMLGQSYGYTF. CDR3 nucleotide sequence: TGTGCCAGCAGTGAAATGCTAGGACAGTCATATGGCTACACCTTC.

The V and J genes are TRBV11-2 and TRBJ2-1, with 8 bases lining up with TRBD2. Per the germline V gene, CDR1 is SGHAT and CDR2 is FQNNGV. The CDR3 has 15 amino acids. V shed 4 bases, J shed 8 bases, and the junction held 10 bases outside the gene matches. The CDR3 reads CASSSLGGASDEQFF. CDR3 DNA: TGTGCCAGCAGCTCCCTCGGGGGGGCGTCGGATGAGCAGTTCTTC.

The chain employs TRBV9 and TRBJ1-2; 7 bases agree with TRBD1. Germline values: CDR1 SGDLS, CDR2 YYNGEE. The trim removed 2 bases at V and 5 bases at J, leaving 9 bases unmatched. This CDR3 comprises 15 residues. CDR3 sequence reads: CASSVGTVLEYGYTF. The DNA for the CDR3 is TGTGCCAGCAGCGTTGGGACAGTTCTGGAGTATGGCTACACCTTC.

This clonotype occurred many times. The rearrangement uses TRBV7-7 and TRBJ2-3, with D uncertain. The CDR3 has 15 amino acids. V was pared by 2 bases and J by 2 bases, with 11 bases between. The V gene's germline CDR1 is SSHAT and CDR2 FNYEAQ (reference sequence). DNA of the CDR3: TGTGCCAGCAGCTTATCCGCGCTATTCACAGATACGCAGTATTTT. This encodes CASSLSALFTDTQYF.

The chain is built from TRBV28 and TRBJ1-5, with TRBD1 identical over 7 bases. The germline V gene encodes CDR1 MDHEN and CDR2 SYDVKM. The CDR3 covers 14 residues. Germline trimming cut 5 bases from V and 7 bases from J; bases unmatched to any gene: 8. The CDR3 DNA reads as TGTGCCAGCAGTCAATTCTTGGGACAGCAGCCCCAGCATTTT. Protein sequence: CASSQFLGQQPQHF. Filled out from reference TRBV28 and TRBJ1-5, the complete variable domain reads DVKVTQSSRYLVKRTGEKVFLECVQDMDHENMFWYRQDPGLGLRLIYFSYDVKMKEKGDIPEGYSVSREKKERFSLILESASTNQTSMYLCASSQFLGQQPQHFGDGTRLSIL.

A few counts support this clonotype. An end of the junction does not agree with germline; a read error may underlie this. The V call is TRBV27, the J call TRBJ2-3; the D is unclear. Germline V lookup: CDR1 MNHEY, CDR2 SMNVEV (reference sequence). The CDR3 totals 12 residues. CDR3 nucleotide sequence: TGCGCCAGCATGGATTGGGCCGATACGCAGTATTTT. It translates to CASMDWADTQYF.

This clonotype has a count of ten or more. The chain combines TRBV28 with TRBJ2-7; D is ambiguous. V was shortened by 3 bases and J by 3 bases, with 9 bases between the two germline ends. CDR1 is MDHEN, CDR2 SYDVKM, per germline. The CDR3 contains 13 residues. The CDR3 loop reads CASSFTGYYEQYF. DNA of the CDR3: TGTGCCAGCAGTTTTACCGGATACTACGAGCAGTACTTC.

This clonotype came up many times. V gene TRBV20-1 combines with J gene TRBJ2-1; TRBD1 might be the D (6 bases). The CDR3 runs 15 residues. CDR1 is DFQATT, CDR2 SNEGSKA, per germline (reference sequence). The V and J ends lost 5 bases and 5 bases respectively, with 19 bases between them. CDR3 protein: CSAPVFGGMDNEQFF. CDR3 sequence (DNA): TGCAGTGCTCCCGTTTTTGGGGGCATGGACAATGAGCAGTTCTTC.

This clonotype occurred many times. In DNA, the CDR3 is TGTGCCAGCAGTCCATCTAATTCACCCCTCCACTTT. It is translated as CASSPSNSPLHF. This chain links TRBV27 with TRBJ1-6; D unclear. The germline gives CDR1 MNHEY, CDR2 SMNVEV (reference sequence). The CDR3 consists of 12 residues. V lost 5 bases and J 6 bases, leaving 5 bases between the germline ends.

In this sample, this clonotype turned up a few times. The V and J genes are TRBV7-7 and TRBJ2-2; possibly TRBD1 or TRBD2 for D (5 bases each). V was trimmed by 4 bases and J by 0 bases, leaving 12 bases between them. Germline CDR1 SSHAT, CDR2 FNYEAQ (reference sequence). The CDR3 loop spans 16 amino acids. The chain's CDR3 is CASSSSGTSNTGELFF. CDR3 DNA: TGTGCCAGCAGCTCCTCCGGGACGTCGAACACCGGGGAGCTGTTTTTT. Looking up the rest from reference TRBV7-7 and TRBJ2-2 gives the full variable domain: GAGVSQSPRYKVTKRGQDVTLRCDPISSHATLYWYQQALGQGPEFLTYFNYEAQPDKSGLPSDRFSAERPEGSISTLTIQRTEQRDSAMYRCASSSSGTSNTGELFFGEGSRLTVL.

There are many counts of this clonotype. The chain is built from TRBV12-3 or TRBV12-4 and TRBJ2-1; 8 bases map to TRBD2. The CDR3 extends over 14 amino acids. J was trimmed by 3 bases and V by 8 bases; bases with no gene match: 6. The CDR3 DNA reads as TGTGCCAGCTCCATTAGCGGGATCTACAATGAGCAGTTCTTC. This gives the protein CASSISGIYNEQFF.

This clonotype was observed at least ten times. This chain uses TRBV5-1 with TRBJ2-3; D is uncertain. CDR3 length equals 15 residues. The germline gives CDR1 SGHRS, CDR2 YFSETQ. V gave up 0 bases and J gave up 1 base, with 9 bases separating them. As DNA, the CDR3 is TGCGCCAGCAGCTTGGAAGCCCCACGCACAGATACGCAGTATTTT. It translates to CASSLEAPRTDTQYF.

Comment on this clonotype: A much larger clone lies one base from this, so it may be a read error. V is TRBV5-1 and J is TRBJ1-2; 7 bases fit TRBD1. The CDR3 consists of 15 residues. Germline CDR1 is SGHRS and CDR2 is YFSETQ. For the CDR3, the DNA is TGCGCCAGCAGCCCTACCCGACAGGGTAACTATGGCTACGCCTTC. It is translated as CASSPTRQGNYGYAF.

V is TRBV7-2 and J is TRBJ1-1; tentative D call: TRBD1 (5 bases). The germline CDR1 and CDR2 sequences are SGHTA and FQGNSA. This CDR3 has 14 amino acids. V was clipped by 0 bases and J by 7 bases, with 12 bases between them. The CDR3 protein is CASSLASGGYEAFF. The CDR3 nucleotides are TGTGCCAGCAGCTTAGCGTCTGGGGGGTATGAAGCTTTCTTT.

The CDR3: CSVTPGQSIEKLFF. The DNA for the CDR3 is TGCAGCGTTACCCCGGGACAGTCCATTGAAAAACTGTTTTTT. The chain is built from TRBV29-1 and TRBJ1-4; 7 bases match TRBD1. The CDR3 has 14 amino acids. Germline loops: CDR1 SQVTM, CDR2 ANQGSEA. V lost 5 bases and J lost 7; bases outside the gene matches: 10. The full variable domain, in which reference TRBV29-1 and TRBJ1-4 provide the parts outside the CDR3, is SAVISQKPSRDICQRGTSLTIQCQVDSQVTMMFWYRQQPGQSLTLIATANQGSEATYESGFVIDKFPISRPNLTFSTLTVSNMSPEDSSIYLCSVTPGQSIEKLFFGSGTQLSVL.

The chain carries TRBV19 and TRBJ1-6; no clear D. V shed 7 bases and J shed 8 bases, with 15 bases lying between them. Germline CDR1 LNHDA, CDR2 SQIVND (reference sequence). The CDR3 totals 14 residues. CDR3 DNA: TGTGCCAGTACCATGGGTCGGAGCTATTCACCCCTCCACTTT. This sequence encodes CASTMGRSYSPLHF.

This clonotype was detected ten times or more. The chain joins TRBV25-1 to TRBJ2-7; TRBD1 agrees at 10 bases. The germline gives CDR1 MGHDK, CDR2 SYGVNS. This CDR3 is 14 amino acids long. V lost 7 bases and J lost 3; bases outside the gene matches: 6. The chain's CDR3 is CASISGTGDYEQYF. Here the CDR3 DNA reads TGTGCCAGCATCTCCGGGACAGGGGACTACGAGCAGTACTTC.

This clonotype was found many times. The chain uses TRBV6-4 and TRBJ2-2; TRBD1 aligns across 8 bases. The CDR3 is 15 residues long. Germline lookup yields CDR1 MRHNA and CDR2 SNTAGT. The J segment lost 1 base and the V segment lost 3 bases, leaving 1 base of the junction unmatched. CDR3 bases: TGTGCCAGCAGTGATGGGACAGGGAACACCGGGGAGCTGTTTTTT. Protein: CASSDGTGNTGELFF.

The chain combines TRBV10-3 with TRBJ2-7; no clear D gene. Germline V gene data show CDR1 as ENHRY and CDR2 as SYGVKD. CDR3 length: 13 residues. V lost 10 bases to trimming and J lost 0 bases, with 13 bases between them. CDR3 nucleotide sequence: TGTGCCACCCACCGGGTCAGCTCCTACGAGCAGTACTTC. Translating it yields CATHRVSSYEQYF.

In this sample, this clonotype turned up many times. CDR3 sequence (DNA): TGTGCCAGCAGCTTAGTAACGGGGTACGAGCAGTACTTC. It translates to CASSLVTGYEQYF. The chain has TRBV11-3 and TRBJ2-7; D may be TRBD2 (5 bases). CDR1 SGHNT and CDR2 YENEEA come from the germline V gene. This CDR3 is built from 13 residues. The V and J ends lost 1 base and 4 bases respectively, with 8 bases between them.

There are many counts of this clonotype. CDR3: CASSPSDRSNEQYF. The DNA for the CDR3 is TGTGCCAGCAGCCCCTCGGACAGGTCAAACGAGCAGTACTTC. This chain links TRBV9 with TRBJ2-7, with 7 nucleotides matching TRBD1. Germline V CDR1 and CDR2: SGDLS, YYNGEE. The CDR3 covers 14 residues. With V trimmed by 4 bases and J by 5 bases, 9 bases remained unmatched.

This clonotype was seen at least ten times. This rearrangement joins TRBV3-1 to TRBJ1-1; the match to TRBD1 covers 9 bases. V dropped 4 bases and J dropped 6; count of bases not matched to a gene: 0. Germline CDR1 LGHDT, CDR2 YNNKEL (reference sequence). This CDR3 is built from 12 residues. The CDR3 nucleotides read TGTGCCAGCAGCCGACAGGGGGCTGAAGCTTTCTTT. It translates to CASSRQGAEAFF.

This clonotype was seen ten or more times. The chain uses TRBV12-3 or TRBV12-4 and TRBJ2-7; no definite D call. The V gene lost 2 bases and the J gene lost 2 bases, with 7 bases spanning the gap. This CDR3 is 13 amino acids long. The CDR3 DNA reads as TGTGCCAGCAGTTTAAGGGTAACCTACGAGCAGTACTTC. Translation gives CASSLRVTYEQYF.

The chain recombines TRBV20-1 with TRBJ1-4; tentative D call: TRBD1 (5 bases). This CDR3 contains 17 residues. Germline loops: CDR1 DFQATT, CDR2 SNEGSKA (reference sequence). V was clipped by 0 bases and J by 0 bases, with 14 bases between them. CDR3 bases: TGCAGTGCTAGAGACCCCCGGGGCGACGCAACTAATGAAAAACTGTTTTTT. This translates into CSARDPRGDATNEKLFF.

At least ten counts were recorded for this clonotype. The chain uses TRBV12-3 or TRBV12-4 and TRBJ2-5, with 9 positions matching TRBD2. The V gene end was trimmed by 3 bases and the J gene end by 5 bases; junction bases not matched to a gene: 7. The CDR3 length is 15 residues. CDR3 coding DNA: TGTGCCAGCAGTTTTCGGCGGGGGGGCCGGGAGACCCAGTACTTC. Translation gives CASSFRRGGRETQYF.

There are a few counts of this clonotype. V gene TRBV20-1 combines with J gene TRBJ1-1; D gene uncertain. The CDR3 length is 15 residues. V was trimmed by 5 bases and J by 8 bases, leaving 24 bases between them. Germline loops: CDR1 DFQATT, CDR2 SNEGSKA (reference sequence). The CDR3 sequence is CSAEAGLPQRYEAFF. CDR3 sequence (DNA): TGCAGTGCTGAGGCTGGCCTCCCCCAACGATACGAAGCTTTCTTT.

This clonotype was seen ten or more times. This sequence joins TRBV5-1 and TRBJ1-1, with 7 nucleotides matching TRBD1. J gave up 2 bases and V 4 bases, and 8 bases lay outside the gene matches. The CDR3 is made up of 15 amino acids. CDR1 is SGHRS, CDR2 YFSETQ, per germline. The CDR3 is CASSLRGAANTEAFF. The DNA for the CDR3 is TGCGCCAGCAGCCTCAGGGGGGCGGCTAACACTGAAGCTTTCTTT.